One and the same sample provided the 24 T cell receptor beta chains below, sequenced in a study of cytomegalovirus exposure and HLA in healthy donors. This table comes from immunoSEQ multiplex PCR, and its TCRdb copy is limited to in-frame clones, with some not included. The table shows roughly 59,000 clones, with 95% occurring only once. Sample: PBMCs. The receptor source for this set is a woman between 18 and 29 years old in good health and CMV-seropositive.

This chain uses TRBV28 with TRBJ2-7; tentative D call: TRBD2 (6 bases). Germline values: CDR1 MDHEN, CDR2 SYDVKM. The germline V and J ends were trimmed by 8 bases and 3 bases, with 17 bases remaining between them. The CDR3 spans 14 residues. The CDR3 spells CASRTPGLLYEQYF. CDR3 coding DNA: TGTGCCAGCCGGACTCCGGGACTCCTCTACGAGCAGTACTTC.

The J gene is TRBJ1-2, the V gene TRBV29-1; 8 nucleotides match TRBD1. Germline trimming cut 4 bases from V and 3 bases from J; bases unmatched to any gene: 1. The CDR3 has 12 residues. Looked up from germline, CDR1 is SQVTM and CDR2 is ANQGSEA. CDR3 region: CSVGDRYYGYTF. The CDR3 nucleotides read TGCAGCGTTGGGGACAGGTACTATGGCTACACCTTC.

This chain connects TRBV27 to TRBJ2-7, with a weak D call TRBD2 (5 bases). V lost 2 bases to trimming and J lost 2 bases, with 10 bases between them. CDR1 is MNHEY and CDR2 is SMNVEV in the germline V gene (reference sequence). The CDR3 totals 14 residues. CDR3 loop: CASSLQRHPYEQYF. CDR3 sequence (DNA): TGTGCCAGCAGTTTACAGCGGCACCCCTACGAGCAGTACTTC.

This clone was counted a single time. This chain uses TRBV28 with TRBJ1-1; D might be TRBD1 (6 bases). Per the germline V gene, CDR1 is MDHEN and CDR2 is SYDVKM. The CDR3 has 14 residues. Trimming stripped 6 bases from V and 4 bases from J, with 15 bases between. The CDR3 protein is CASREQGSSTEAFF. The CDR3 coding sequence is TGTGCCAGCAGAGAACAGGGAAGTAGCACTGAAGCTTTCTTT.

This clone has only one observation. This chain joins TRBV15 and TRBJ2-1; 13 bases fit TRBD2. The trim removed 4 bases at V and 3 bases at J, leaving 6 bases unmatched. This CDR3 has 17 residues. CDR1 LNHNV and CDR2 YYDKDF come from the germline V gene (reference sequence). The CDR3 here is CATSKEWTSGSYNEQFF. The CDR3 nucleotides read TGTGCCACCAGCAAAGAGTGGACTAGCGGGAGCTACAATGAGCAGTTCTTC.

The rearrangement joins TRBV28 to TRBJ1-5; no clear D gene. The CDR3 loop spans 14 amino acids. The V end was cut by 3 bases, the J end by 4 bases, with 10 bases between. CDR1 is MDHEN, CDR2 SYDVKM, per germline. The CDR3 coding sequence is TGTGCCAGCAGTTTGGCGGCAGCGAATCAGCCCCAGCATTTT. This encodes CASSLAAANQPQHF. Variable domain in full (rest from reference TRBV28 and TRBJ1-5): DVKVTQSSRYLVKRTGEKVFLECVQDMDHENMFWYRQDPGLGLRLIYFSYDVKMKEKGDIPEGYSVSREKKERFSLILESASTNQTSMYLCASSLAAANQPQHFGDGTRLSIL.

V usage is TRBV7-2 and J usage is TRBJ2-5, with 7 bases fitting TRBD2. Looked up from germline, CDR1 is SGHTA and CDR2 is FQGNSA. The length of the CDR3 is 15 residues. V trimming: 5 bases; J trimming: 0 bases; junction bases outside the gene matches: 6. Written as DNA, the CDR3 is TGTGCCAGCAGCCGAGCGGGGACGTACCAAGAGACCCAGTACTTC. Protein product: CASSRAGTYQETQYF.

In its sample, this clone was seen once. The chain recombines TRBV9 with TRBJ2-4; perhaps TRBD2 as D (6 bases). V lost 5 bases and J 9 bases, leaving 12 bases between the germline ends. The germline V gene has CDR1 SGDLS and CDR2 YYNGEE. This CDR3 is built from 12 residues. CDR3 residues: CASRGAGPIQYF. CDR3 bases: TGTGCCAGCAGAGGGGCGGGGCCCATTCAGTACTTC.

The chain combines TRBV6-6 with TRBJ2-2; D not resolved. CDR3 length: 14 residues. Germline V gene data show CDR1 as MNHNY and CDR2 as SVGAGI (reference sequence). Deletions cut 5 bases from V and 5 bases from J, with 12 bases between. The CDR3 is CASSPSYVTGELFF. The CDR3 DNA is TGTGCCAGCAGTCCATCCTATGTGACCGGGGAGCTGTTTTTT.

The chain is built from TRBV4-1 and TRBJ2-7, with 8 bases lining up with TRBD2. Germline CDR1 and CDR2: MGHRA and YSYEKL. V lost 4 bases, J lost 2 bases, and 7 bases stayed unmatched. The CDR3 sequence is 15 residues long. This chain's CDR3 is CASSPPGLEPYEQYF. In DNA form, the CDR3 reads TGCGCCAGCAGCCCACCGGGACTAGAACCCTACGAGCAGTACTTC.

The chain links TRBV7-9 to TRBJ1-1; 7 nucleotides agree with TRBD1. Germline lookup yields CDR1 SEHNR and CDR2 FQNEAQ (reference sequence). The CDR3 extends over 13 amino acids. With V trimmed by 0 bases and J by 5 bases, 0 bases remained unmatched. The CDR3 protein is CASSLAGQTEAFF. The CDR3 DNA reads as TGTGCCAGCAGCTTAGCGGGACAGACTGAAGCTTTCTTT.

The CDR3 sequence: CASSFWQSDQPQHF. DNA of the CDR3: TGTGCCAGCAGCTTTTGGCAGTCAGATCAGCCCCAGCATTTT. J is TRBJ1-5 and V is TRBV5-8; D unresolved. CDR1 SGHTS and CDR2 YDEGEE come from the germline V gene. V was pared by 2 bases and J by 5 bases, with 11 bases between. This CDR3 contains 14 residues.

CDR3 amino acids: CASNHQRLGGGTDTQYF. The CDR3 DNA reads TGTGCCAGCAACCACCAGAGGCTAGGCGGGGGTACAGATACGCAGTATTTT. This chain joins TRBV28 and TRBJ2-3, with 7 bases identical to TRBD2. This CDR3 contains 17 residues. Germline V gene sequence: CDR1 MDHEN, CDR2 SYDVKM. The V segment lost 7 bases and the J segment 3 bases; nucleotides outside the gene matches: 16.

The chain uses TRBV15 and TRBJ1-5; D perhaps matches TRBD1 (6 bases). V was shortened by 5 bases and J by 6 bases, with 14 bases between the two germline ends. This CDR3 region has 14 residues. Germline values: CDR1 LNHNV, CDR2 YYDKDF (reference sequence). CDR3 coding DNA: TGTGCCACCAGCCGAGGGGCCAGGGGTCAGCCCCAGCATTTT. Its protein product is CATSRGARGQPQHF.

The gene calls are TRBV7-7 and TRBJ1-1; no clear D. Germline V gene data show CDR1 as SSHAT and CDR2 as FNYEAQ (reference sequence). This CDR3 is built from 13 residues. Trimming cost V 3 bases and J 3 bases, with 8 bases left between them. The CDR3 here is CASSLKADTEAFF. DNA for the CDR3: TGTGCCAGCAGCTTGAAGGCGGACACTGAAGCTTTCTTT. The complete variable domain, with remaining parts taken from reference TRBV7-7 and TRBJ1-1, reads GAGVSQSPRYKVTKRGQDVTLRCDPISSHATLYWYQQALGQGPEFLTYFNYEAQPDKSGLPSDRFSAERPEGSISTLTIQRTEQRDSAMYRCASSLKADTEAFFGQGTRLTVV.

This sequence joins TRBV27 and TRBJ2-7; tentatively, D is TRBD2 (6 bases). V lost 6 bases, J lost 0 bases, and 15 bases lay in between. Germline CDR1 reads MNHEY; CDR2 reads SMNVEV (reference sequence). The CDR3 runs 15 residues. CDR3 DNA sequence: TGTGCCAGCAGCCCCTTGGGGCGGGGCTCCTACGAGCAGTACTTC. This sequence encodes CASSPLGRGSYEQYF.

This clone was observed a few times. V usage is TRBV7-2 and J usage is TRBJ2-2; D remains ambiguous. Looked up from germline, CDR1 is SGHTA and CDR2 is FQGNSA. Trimming took 3 bases from V and 2 from J, leaving 10 bases between them. This CDR3 contains 15 residues. In nucleotides, the CDR3 is TGTGCCAGCAGCTTGTCTTGGCCAAACACCGGGGAGCTGTTTTTT. Its protein is CASSLSWPNTGELFF.

The V and J genes are TRBV7-9 and TRBJ1-4; D is perhaps TRBD1 (6 bases). There are 15 residues in the CDR3. V was cut by 5 bases and J by 1 base, with 11 bases left in between. The germline gives CDR1 SEHNR, CDR2 FQNEAQ (reference sequence). CDR3 in amino acids: CASSIPRGTNEKLFF. Written as DNA, the CDR3 is TGTGCCAGCAGCATCCCCAGGGGAACTAATGAAAAACTGTTTTTT.

The chain combines TRBV28 with TRBJ2-5; 8 bases are shared with TRBD1. Germline loops: CDR1 MDHEN, CDR2 SYDVKM. The CDR3 consists of 15 residues. With 6 bases clipped from V and 7 bases from J, the junction kept 13 bases outside the gene matches. This chain's CDR3 is CASRITGGTMATQYF. In nucleotides, the CDR3 is TGTGCCAGCAGGATAACAGGGGGAACTATGGCGACCCAGTACTTC.

The chain combines TRBV4-3 with TRBJ1-2; D gene unclear. The CDR3 spans 15 residues. Germline V CDR1 and CDR2: LGHNA, YSLEER. The V gene lost 0 bases and the J gene lost 5 bases, with 13 bases spanning the gap. This CDR3 is CASSQESSEFYGYTF. Here the CDR3 DNA reads TGCGCCAGCAGCCAAGAGTCTTCGGAGTTTTATGGCTACACCTTC.

CDR3 in amino acids: CASSPGLDSYYEQYF. The CDR3 coding sequence is TGTGCCAGCAGTCCCGGGTTAGACAGTTACTACGAGCAGTACTTC. V is TRBV28 and J is TRBJ2-7; D may be TRBD1 (5 bases). Trimming took 5 bases from V and 3 from J, leaving 17 bases between them. CDR3 length: 15 amino acids. Germline V gene sequence: CDR1 MDHEN, CDR2 SYDVKM.

The V call is TRBV4-2, the J call TRBJ2-7; 11 nucleotides match TRBD2. Germline CDR1 and CDR2: LGHNA and YNFKEQ. This CDR3 is 17 amino acids long. Trimming at V came to 2 bases and at J to 0 bases, leaving 6 bases not matched to a gene. The CDR3 DNA is TGTGCCAGCAGCCAAAGCCTAGCGGGGGGATCCTCCTACGAGCAGTACTTC. Its protein product is CASSQSLAGGSSYEQYF.

The rearrangement uses TRBV11-2 and TRBJ2-5; 7 nucleotides match TRBD2. V lost 2 bases, J lost 0 bases, and 6 bases stayed unmatched. The germline CDR1 and CDR2 sequences are SGHAT and FQNNGV. CDR3 length: 16 residues. This chain's CDR3 is CASSLTSGKYQETQYF. CDR3 sequence (DNA): TGTGCCAGCAGCTTAACCAGCGGGAAGTACCAAGAGACCCAGTACTTC.

This clone came up once. This chain links TRBV27 with TRBJ2-1, with 8 nucleotides matching TRBD1. The V gene end was trimmed by 7 bases and the J gene end by 2 bases; junction bases not matched to a gene: 7. CDR1 MNHEY and CDR2 SMNVEV come from the germline V gene (reference sequence). CDR3 length: 15 residues. For the CDR3, the DNA is TGTGCCAGCACGTCCACAGGGGGACCCTACAATGAGCAGTTCTTC. As protein: CASTSTGGPYNEQFF.